This record looks at one T cell receptor (beta chain) sequence and its context. Per the germline V gene, CDR1 is ENHRY and CDR2 is SYGVKD. The CDR3 has 12 amino acids. V was shortened by 10 bases and J by 8 bases, with 17 bases between the two germline ends. Treatment described: some 20 received Ad26.COV2.S at low or high dose, single or two shots; roughly 5 received placebo; per-sample allocation not given. Sample collection was performed on day 63 after the first vaccine or placebo injection. The donor was a Boston adult aged 18-55 years. Profiled with immunoSEQ multiplex PCR; TCRdb holds only in-frame clones, not every one. This sample has 400,000 or so clones, with about 85% found just once. These data come from a study of Ad26.COV2.S vaccination and SARS-CoV-2 variants.

Specimen: peripheral blood, collected in a trial of Ad26.COV2.S vaccine versus placebo. The TCR sequence derives from a person aged 18-65 years who received the Ad26.COV2.S COVID-19 vaccine or a placebo. The rearrangement joins TRBV10-3 to TRBJ1-2; D not resolved. The CDR3 region is CATRAGNFGYTF. The DNA for the CDR3 is TGTGCCACCCGGGCGGGCAACTTCGGCTACACCTTC.